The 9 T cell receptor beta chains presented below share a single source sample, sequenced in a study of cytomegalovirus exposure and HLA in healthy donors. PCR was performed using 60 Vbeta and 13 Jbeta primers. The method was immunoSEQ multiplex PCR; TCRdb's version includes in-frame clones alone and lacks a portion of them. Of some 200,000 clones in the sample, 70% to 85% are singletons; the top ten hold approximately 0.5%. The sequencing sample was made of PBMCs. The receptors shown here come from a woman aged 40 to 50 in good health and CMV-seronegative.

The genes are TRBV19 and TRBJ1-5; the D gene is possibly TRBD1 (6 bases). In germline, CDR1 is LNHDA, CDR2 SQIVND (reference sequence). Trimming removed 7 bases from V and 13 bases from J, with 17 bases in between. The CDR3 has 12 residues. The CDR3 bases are TGTGCCAGTACAATGGGGACAAATCCACAGCATTTT. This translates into CASTMGTNPQHF.

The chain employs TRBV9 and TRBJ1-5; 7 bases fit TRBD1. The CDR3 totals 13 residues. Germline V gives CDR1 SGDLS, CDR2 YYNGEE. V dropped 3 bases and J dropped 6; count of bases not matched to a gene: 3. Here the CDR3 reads CASSDRGGQPQHF. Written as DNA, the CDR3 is TGTGCCAGCAGCGACAGGGGAGGTCAGCCCCAGCATTTT.

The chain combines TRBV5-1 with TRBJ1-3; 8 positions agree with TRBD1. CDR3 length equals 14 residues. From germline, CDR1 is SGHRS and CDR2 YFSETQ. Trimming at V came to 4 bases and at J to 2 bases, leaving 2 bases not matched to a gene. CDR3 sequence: CASSVGQAGNTIYF. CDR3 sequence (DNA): TGCGCCAGCAGCGTGGGACAGGCTGGAAACACCATATATTTT. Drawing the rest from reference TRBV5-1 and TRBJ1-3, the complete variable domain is KAGVTQTPRYLIKTRGQQVTLSCSPISGHRSVSWYQQTPGQGLQFLFEYFSETQRNKGNFPGRFSGRQFSNSRSEMNVSTLELGDSALYLCASSVGQAGNTIYFGEGSWLTVV.

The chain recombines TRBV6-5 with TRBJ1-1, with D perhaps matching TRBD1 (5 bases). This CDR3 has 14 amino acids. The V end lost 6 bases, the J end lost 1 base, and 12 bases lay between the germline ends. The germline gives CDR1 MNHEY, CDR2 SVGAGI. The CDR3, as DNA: TGTGCCAGCAGGCCTCCAACAGGGAACACTGAAGCTTTCTTT. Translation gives CASRPPTGNTEAFF.

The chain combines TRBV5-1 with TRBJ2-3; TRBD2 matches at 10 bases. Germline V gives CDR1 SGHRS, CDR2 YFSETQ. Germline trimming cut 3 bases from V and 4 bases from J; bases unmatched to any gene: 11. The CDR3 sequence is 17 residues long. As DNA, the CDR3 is TGCGCCAGCAGCTCTACCCTGAGCGGGGGGGCCGCAGATACGCAGTATTTT. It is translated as CASSSTLSGGAADTQYF.

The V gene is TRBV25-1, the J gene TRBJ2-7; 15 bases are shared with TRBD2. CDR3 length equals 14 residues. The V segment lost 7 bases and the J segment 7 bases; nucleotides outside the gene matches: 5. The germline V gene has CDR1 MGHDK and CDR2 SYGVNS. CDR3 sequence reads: CASTGLAGGREQYF. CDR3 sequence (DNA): TGTGCCAGCACCGGACTAGCGGGGGGGCGAGAGCAGTACTTC.

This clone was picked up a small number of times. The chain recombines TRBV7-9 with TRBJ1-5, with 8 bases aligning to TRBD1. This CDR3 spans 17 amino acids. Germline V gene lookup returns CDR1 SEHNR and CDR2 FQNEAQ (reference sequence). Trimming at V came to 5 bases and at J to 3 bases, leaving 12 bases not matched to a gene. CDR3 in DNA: TGTGCCAGCAGCCCGAATTTCGACAGGGGCATCAATCAGCCCCAGCATTTT. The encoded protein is CASSPNFDRGINQPQHF.

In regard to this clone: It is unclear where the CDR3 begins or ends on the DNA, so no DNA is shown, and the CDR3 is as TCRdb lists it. CDR3 protein: CASSFAAGTSSRGTGELLF. V and J are TRBV7-9 and TRBJ2-2; the table gives TRBD2 as D, unverified against the DNA. Germline V gene data show CDR1 as SEHNR and CDR2 as FQNEAQ (reference sequence). With termini counted, the CDR3 has 19 amino acids.

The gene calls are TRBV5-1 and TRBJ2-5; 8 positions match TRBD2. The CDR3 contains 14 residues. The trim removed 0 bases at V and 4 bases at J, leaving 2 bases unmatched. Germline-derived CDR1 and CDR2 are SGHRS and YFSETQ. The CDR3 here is CASSLAGLGETQYF. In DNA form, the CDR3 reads TGCGCCAGCAGCTTGGCGGGACTAGGAGAGACCCAGTACTTC.